What follows is one T cell receptor (beta chain) and its context. Its antigen is undetermined. 60 Vbeta and 13 Jbeta primers were used in PCR. Study processing details: Per a later analysis, the number of unique TCR beta chains was roughly 87 million, of which 8.5 million to 11 million were shared. The assay was immunoSEQ multiplex PCR, and TCRdb's table has in-frame clones only and misses some. V and J calls and clone size are given by that table; D and trimming were obtained from the DNA. The sample yields around 37,000 clones, 70% to 75% seen once. The CDR3 is 16 amino acids. In germline, CDR1 is MNHEY, CDR2 SVGAGI. J lost 3 bases, V lost 0 bases, and 3 bases had no gene match. The data are from a study of cytomegalovirus exposure and HLA in healthy donors. The study, taken as a whole, reports: TCR beta V- and J-gene trimming was later associated with a missense DCLRE1C variant. The study listed roughly 160 cytomegalovirus-associated TCR beta chains.

This chain connects TRBV6-5 to TRBJ2-2; 8 bases match TRBD2. What was sequenced was PBMCs. The receptor was derived from a man aged 25-45 years in good health and CMV-seronegative. The CDR3: CASSYSASGYTGELFF. CDR3 nucleotide sequence: TGTGCCAGCAGTTACTCCGCTAGCGGGTACACCGGGGAGCTGTTTTTT.